This T cell receptor beta chain was sequenced for a study of control samples from healthy donors and cancer patients. This clone occurred a few times. The CDR3 extends over 15 amino acids. Germline V gene data show CDR1 as LNHDA and CDR2 as SQIVND (reference sequence). J lost 3 bases, V lost 3 bases, and 5 bases had no gene match. TCRdb's table, derived via immunoSEQ multiplex PCR, lists solely in-frame clones and lacks some. The sample has tens of thousands of clones; 60% to 80% are singletons. The origin of this receptor is a male donor with melanoma. Sequencing was carried out using formalin-fixed, paraffin-embedded tissue. The chain uses TRBV19 and TRBJ2-7; 10 bases are shared with TRBD2. The CDR3 region has the DNA TGTGCCAGTAGTATGATGGTAGCGGGAGGCTACGAGCAGTACTTC. Its translation is CASSMMVAGGYEQYF.